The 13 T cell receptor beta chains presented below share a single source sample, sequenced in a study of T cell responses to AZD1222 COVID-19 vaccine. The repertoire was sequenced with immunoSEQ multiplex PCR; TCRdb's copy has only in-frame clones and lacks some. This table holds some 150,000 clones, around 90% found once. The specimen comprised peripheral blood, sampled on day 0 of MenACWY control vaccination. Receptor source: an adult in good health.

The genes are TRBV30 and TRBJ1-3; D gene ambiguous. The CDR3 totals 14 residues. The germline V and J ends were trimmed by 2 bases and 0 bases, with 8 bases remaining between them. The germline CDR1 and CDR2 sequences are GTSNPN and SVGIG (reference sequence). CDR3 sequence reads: CAWSFDYSGNTIYF. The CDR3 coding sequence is TGTGCCTGGAGTTTCGACTACTCTGGAAACACCATATATTTT. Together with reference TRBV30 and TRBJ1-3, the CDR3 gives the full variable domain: SQTIHQWPATLVQPVGSPLSLECTVEGTSNPNLYWYRQAAGRGLQLLFYSVGIGQISSEVPQNLSASRPQDRQFILSSKKLLLSDSGFYLCAWSFDYSGNTIYFGEGSWLTVV.

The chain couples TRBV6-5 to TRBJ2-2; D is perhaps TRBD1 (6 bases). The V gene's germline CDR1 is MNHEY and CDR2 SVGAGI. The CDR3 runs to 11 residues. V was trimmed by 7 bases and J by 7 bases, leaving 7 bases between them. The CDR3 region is CASTDSGELFF. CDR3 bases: TGTGCCAGCACGGACAGCGGGGAGCTGTTTTTT.

CDR3 sequence (DNA): TGTGCCATCAGTGCCTCAGGGGGGGATCAGCCCCAGCATTTT. Amino acid sequence: CAISASGGDQPQHF. The chain joins TRBV10-3 to TRBJ1-5; TRBD1 matches at 7 bases. Trimming at V came to 4 bases and at J to 5 bases, leaving 5 bases not matched to a gene. Germline V gives CDR1 ENHRY, CDR2 SYGVKD. The CDR3 has 14 residues.

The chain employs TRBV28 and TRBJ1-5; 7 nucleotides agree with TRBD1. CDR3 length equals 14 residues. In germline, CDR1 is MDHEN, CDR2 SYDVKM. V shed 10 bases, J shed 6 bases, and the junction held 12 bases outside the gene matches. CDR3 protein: CATWGRGHIQPQHF. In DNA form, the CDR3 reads TGTGCCACTTGGGGTAGGGGGCATATTCAGCCCCAGCATTTT.

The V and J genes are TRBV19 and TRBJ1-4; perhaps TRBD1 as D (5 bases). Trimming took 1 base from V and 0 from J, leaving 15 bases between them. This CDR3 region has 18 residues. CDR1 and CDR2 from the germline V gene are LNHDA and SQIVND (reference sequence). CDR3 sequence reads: CASSIVTGRATTNEKLFF. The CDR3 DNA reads TGTGCCAGTAGTATAGTTACTGGCAGGGCCACAACTAATGAAAAACTGTTTTTT.

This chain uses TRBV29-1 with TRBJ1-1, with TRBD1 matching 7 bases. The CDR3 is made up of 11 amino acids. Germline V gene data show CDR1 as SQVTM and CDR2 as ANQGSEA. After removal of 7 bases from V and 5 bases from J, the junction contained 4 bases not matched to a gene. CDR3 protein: CSAQGVTEAFF. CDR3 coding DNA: TGCAGCGCCCAGGGGGTAACTGAAGCTTTCTTT.

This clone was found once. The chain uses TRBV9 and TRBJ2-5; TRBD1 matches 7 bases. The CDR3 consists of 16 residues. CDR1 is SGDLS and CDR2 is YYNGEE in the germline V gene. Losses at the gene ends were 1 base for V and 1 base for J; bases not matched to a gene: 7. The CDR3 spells CASSVHRTGAQETQYF. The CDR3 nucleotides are TGTGCCAGCAGCGTACACCGGACAGGTGCCCAAGAGACCCAGTACTTC. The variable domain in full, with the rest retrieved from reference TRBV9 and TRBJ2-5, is DSGVTQTPKHLITATGQRVTLRCSPRSGDLSVYWYQQSLDQGLQFLIQYYNGEERAKGNILERFSAQQFPDLHSELNLSSLELGDSALYFCASSVHRTGAQETQYFGPGTRLLVL.

The CDR3 reads CAISELGLAGADTQYF. CDR3 sequence (DNA): TGTGCCATCAGTGAGCTAGGACTAGCGGGAGCAGATACGCAGTATTTT. This chain connects TRBV10-3 to TRBJ2-3; 13 bases line up with TRBD2. The germline V gene has CDR1 ENHRY and CDR2 SYGVKD. V trimming: 2 bases; J trimming: 4 bases; junction bases outside the gene matches: 3. This CDR3 spans 16 amino acids.

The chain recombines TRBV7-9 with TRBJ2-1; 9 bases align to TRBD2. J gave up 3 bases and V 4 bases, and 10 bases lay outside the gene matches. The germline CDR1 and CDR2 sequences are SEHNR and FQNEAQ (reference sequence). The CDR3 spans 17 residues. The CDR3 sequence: CASSSGQREDIYNEQFF. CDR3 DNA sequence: TGTGCCAGCAGCTCAGGACAGCGGGAGGATATCTACAATGAGCAGTTCTTC.

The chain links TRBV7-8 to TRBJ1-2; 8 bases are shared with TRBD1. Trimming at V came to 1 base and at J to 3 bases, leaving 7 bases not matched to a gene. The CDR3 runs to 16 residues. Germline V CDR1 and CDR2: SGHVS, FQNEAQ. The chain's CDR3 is CASSLEGRGLDYGYTF. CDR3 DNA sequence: TGTGCCAGCAGCTTAGAAGGCAGGGGGCTTGACTATGGCTACACCTTC.

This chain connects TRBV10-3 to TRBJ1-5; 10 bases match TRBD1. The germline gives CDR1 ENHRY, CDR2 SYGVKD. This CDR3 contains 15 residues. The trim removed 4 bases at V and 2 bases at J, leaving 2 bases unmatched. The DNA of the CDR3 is TGTGCCATCAGTGTTGGGACAGGGGGCAATCAGCCCCAGCATTTT. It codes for CAISVGTGGNQPQHF.

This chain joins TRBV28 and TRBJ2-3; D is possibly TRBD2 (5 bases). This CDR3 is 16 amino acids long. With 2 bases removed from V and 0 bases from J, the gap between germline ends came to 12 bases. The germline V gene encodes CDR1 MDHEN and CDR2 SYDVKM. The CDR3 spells CASSLVLAISTDTQYF. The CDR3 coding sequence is TGTGCCAGCAGTTTAGTTTTAGCGATTAGCACAGATACGCAGTATTTT.

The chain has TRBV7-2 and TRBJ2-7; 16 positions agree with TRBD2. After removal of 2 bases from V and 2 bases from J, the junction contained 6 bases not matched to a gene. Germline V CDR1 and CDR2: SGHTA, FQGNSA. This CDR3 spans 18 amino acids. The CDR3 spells CASSLQSGTSGRAYEQYF. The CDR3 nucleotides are TGTGCCAGCAGCTTACAATCCGGGACTAGCGGGAGGGCCTACGAGCAGTACTTC.